One and the same sample provided the 9 T cell receptor beta chains below, sequenced in a study of radiation and T cells in renal cell carcinoma. The time point denotes: blood 4 weeks post-SBRT, at nephrectomy. Described treatment: 15 Gy SBRT to primary tumor, nephrectomy 4 weeks later. Only in-frame clones appear in the TCRdb table, and some are missing; sequencing was by immunoSEQ multiplex PCR. The table records approximately 92,000 clones, around 81% of them present only once. The input for sequencing was blood, taken from a patient whose treatment included radiotherapy and nephrectomy. The receptors were sampled from a man aged 45 to 65 with renal cell carcinoma.

J is TRBJ2-3 and V is TRBV9; D is ambiguous. This CDR3 contains 14 residues. Between the trimmed V and J ends, which lost 3 bases and 10 bases, there was a span of 18 bases. Germline CDR1 SGDLS, CDR2 YYNGEE. The CDR3 here is CASSATSQITAQYF. DNA of the CDR3: TGTGCCAGCAGCGCGACCTCACAGATAACCGCGCAGTATTTT. The full variable domain, with the rest looked up from reference TRBV9 and TRBJ2-3, is DSGVTQTPKHLITATGQRVTLRCSPRSGDLSVYWYQQSLDQGLQFLIQYYNGEERAKGNILERFSAQQFPDLHSELNLSSLELGDSALYFCASSATSQITAQYFGPGTRLTVL.

The J gene is TRBJ1-2, the V gene TRBV5-4; 7 nucleotides agree with TRBD1. Germline V gene sequence: CDR1 SGHNT, CDR2 YYREEE (reference sequence). The ends lost 4 bases at V and 4 bases at J; junction bases unmatched: 10. CDR3 length: 15 residues. The CDR3: CASSGKGGTVYGYTF. The DNA for the CDR3 is TGTGCCAGCAGCGGAAAAGGCGGGACAGTCTATGGCTACACCTTC.

This rearrangement joins TRBV6-6 to TRBJ2-7, with 10 bases that match TRBD2. The trim removed 5 bases at V and 6 bases at J, leaving 7 bases unmatched. Germline assignment: CDR1 MNHNY and CDR2 SVGAGI (reference sequence). The CDR3 sequence is 14 residues long. The CDR3 nucleotides read TGTGCCAGCAGTAGCGGGAGGGCCTCTTCCGAGCAGTACTTC. Protein sequence: CASSSGRASSEQYF.

The V and J genes are TRBV2 and TRBJ2-1, with D maybe TRBD1 (5 bases). The V gene's germline CDR1 is SNHLY and CDR2 FYNNEI. This CDR3 spans 12 amino acids. The V gene lost 7 bases and the J gene lost 6 bases, with 10 bases spanning the gap. CDR3 nucleotides: TGTGCCAGCAACTCAGGGTTCAATGAGCAGTTCTTC. This codes for CASNSGFNEQFF.

V gene TRBV2 combines with J gene TRBJ1-3; D is ambiguous. Germline V gives CDR1 SNHLY, CDR2 FYNNEI. The CDR3 consists of 14 residues. V was shortened by 6 bases and J by 2 bases, with 11 bases between the two germline ends. CDR3 residues: CASSLYRAGNTIYF. The CDR3 DNA follows: TGTGCCAGCAGCCTATATAGGGCTGGAAACACCATATATTTT.

The chain is built from TRBV14 and TRBJ2-7; 8 nucleotides line up with TRBD2. The V gene's germline CDR1 is SGHDN and CDR2 FVKESK. The CDR3 length is 16 residues. With 5 bases clipped from V and 3 bases from J, the junction kept 12 bases outside the gene matches. CDR3 in DNA: TGTGCCAGCAGCGATTGGCGGGGGGCTACGTACTACGAGCAGTACTTC. Encoded protein: CASSDWRGATYYEQYF.

The chain couples TRBV7-9 to TRBJ2-7; 9 positions agree with TRBD1. This CDR3 comprises 15 residues. The junction had 10 bases not matched to a gene; V was cut back by 5 bases and J by 5 bases. Germline assignment: CDR1 SEHNR and CDR2 FQNEAQ (reference sequence). CDR3 protein: CASSLPGQGIHEQYF. The CDR3 coding sequence is TGTGCCAGCAGCCTCCCGGGACAGGGTATCCACGAGCAGTACTTC.

This clone was seen only once. The CDR3 reads CASSAHTENTEAFF. The CDR3 region has the DNA TGCGCCAGCAGCGCCCACACAGAGAACACTGAAGCTTTCTTT. The chain is built from TRBV5-1 and TRBJ1-1; D is unclear. Trimming shortened V by 4 bases and J by 1 base, and 11 bases separated the two germline ends. The CDR3 runs 14 residues. Germline loops: CDR1 SGHRS, CDR2 YFSETQ. Complete variable domain (other parts from reference TRBV5-1 and TRBJ1-1): KAGVTQTPRYLIKTRGQQVTLSCSPISGHRSVSWYQQTPGQGLQFLFEYFSETQRNKGNFPGRFSGRQFSNSRSEMNVSTLELGDSALYLCASSAHTENTEAFFGQGTRLTVV.

The genes are TRBV27 and TRBJ2-6, with 14 bases fitting TRBD2. With 5 bases clipped from V and 3 bases from J, the junction kept 6 bases outside the gene matches. CDR3 length: 18 amino acids. Germline V gene data show CDR1 as MNHEY and CDR2 as SMNVEV (reference sequence). As DNA, the CDR3 is TGTGCCAGCAGTCCGGGACTAGCGGGAGTTGGTGGGGCCAACGTCCTGACTTTC. Protein sequence: CASSPGLAGVGGANVLTF. The variable domain in full, completed from reference TRBV27 and TRBJ2-6, reads EAQVTQNPRYLITVTGKKLTVTCSQNMNHEYMSWYRQDPGLGLRQIYYSMNVEVTDKGDVPEGYKVSRKEKRNFPLILESPSPNQTSLYFCASSPGLAGVGGANVLTFGAGSRLTVL.